The rows below give T cell receptor beta chains drawn from one sample of a study of regulatory T cells in long-lasting Graves disease. From the multiplex PCR reads, TCRdb called clonotypes with MiXCR, one entry per CDR3 protein. Among roughly 530,000 distinct CDR3 sequences, 16% were seen once, and the ten largest hold 20% to 25%. This sample was shared with a second study, whose subject was T cells in Graves' hyperthyroidism and ophthalmopathy.

This specimen consisted of peripheral blood mononuclear cells (PBMCs), obtained at new diagnosis, from a patient treated with antithyroid drugs. The source of these receptors is a woman between 40 and 65 years old with Graves disease. Each CDR3 is given with its conserved first and last residue. A D gene is named only where the DNA matches it firmly. Only part of the rows carry a size: once, few, many, or a class if the clone is expanded.

D	V	size	J	length	DNA	CDR3
TRBD1	TRBV11-3	few	TRBJ2-1	14	TGTGCCAGCAGCCCGAAAAACAGGGGGGATGAGCAGTTCTTC	CASSPKNRGDEQFF
TRBD1	TRBV5-6	few	TRBJ1-5	18	TGTGCCAGCAGCTTGGCCGAACAGGGGTTCTGGAACAATCAGCCCCAGCATTTT	CASSLAEQGFWNNQPQHF
NA	TRBV5-1	many	TRBJ2-7	15	TGCGCCAGCAGCTCATCCGCCGGGCTCCAGGGCGAGCAGTACTTC	CASSSSAGLQGEQYF
TRBD1	TRBV5-1	NA	TRBJ1-5	15	TGCGCCAGCAGCTTAGGGACAGGTCATAATCAGCCCCAGCATTTT	CASSLGTGHNQPQHF
TRBD1	TRBV9	few	TRBJ1-1	14	TGTGCCAGCAGCCCGCGACAGGGGGCGGCTGAAGCTTTCTTT	CASSPRQGAAEAFF
NA	TRBV20-1	few	TRBJ1-1	14	TGCAGTGCTAGAGATCCCGCCGGTCCGACTGAAGCTTTCTTT	CSARDPAGPTEAFF
NA	TRBV28	many	TRBJ2-7	13	TGTGCCAGCGGCCCTCGGTTAAACTACGAGCAGTACTTC	CASGPRLNYEQYF
NA	TRBV12-3/TRBV12-4	many	TRBJ1-2	17	TGTGCCAGCAGTCCTAGGTCCCGGGGATCAATTTCCTATGGCTACACCTTC	CASSPRSRGSISYGYTF
NA	TRBV2	many	TRBJ2-1	16	TGTGCCAGCAGTGACCTCGGGACGGTGGCTTCCAATGAGCAGTTCTTC	CASSDLGTVASNEQFF
TRBD2	TRBV5-1	NA	TRBJ2-1	15	TGCGCCAGCAGCTTGGAAACTAGCGGGGGCGGTGAGCAGTTCTTC	CASSLETSGGGEQFF
NA	TRBV24-1	many	TRBJ2-2	12	TGTGCCACCACTTTGGGGACCGGGGAGCTGTTTTTT	CATTLGTGELFF
TRBD1	TRBV5-1	many	TRBJ2-7	15	TGCGCCAGCAGCAGGGACAGGTCGAGCTCCTACGAGCAGTACTTC	CASSRDRSSSYEQYF
TRBD2	TRBV20-1	many	TRBJ2-3	16	TGCAGTGCTAGAGACCTCGCGGGGAGGGGCACAGATACGCAGTATTTT	CSARDLAGRGTDTQYF
NA	TRBV19	NA	TRBJ2-7	15	TGTGCCAGTAGTATGGCCGTGGGGGACTCCTACGAGCAGTACTTC	CASSMAVGDSYEQYF
TRBD1	TRBV6-1	NA	TRBJ1-3	15	TGTGCCAGCAGGGCAGGGACAGTCTCTGGAAACACCATATATTTT	CASRAGTVSGNTIYF
NA	TRBV2	many	TRBJ2-2	15	TGTGCCAGCAGTGGGGGGACGGTGAACACCGGGGAGCTGTTTTTT	CASSGGTVNTGELFF
NA	TRBV3-1	few	TRBJ1-3	17	TGTGCCAGCAGCCTAAGCCGAACAGGGCTCTCTGGAAACACCATATATTTT	CASSLSRTGLSGNTIYF
NA	TRBV3-1	many	TRBJ2-5	12	TGTGCCAGCAGCCAAGTCTCTGGGACCCAGTACTTC	CASSQVSGTQYF
NA	TRBV5-6	many	TRBJ2-7	14	TGTGCCAGCAGCTTGGCCCCGACAAATTACGAGCAGTACTTC	CASSLAPTNYEQYF
NA	TRBV7-8	few	TRBJ1-2	14	TGTGCCAGCAGCTATCGGGACAAGGTCTATGGCTACACCTTC	CASSYRDKVYGYTF
NA	TRBV18	few	TRBJ2-7	15	TGTGCCAGCTCACCACGAGGGTCGGCCTCCTACGAGCGGTACTTC	CASSPRGSASYERYF
TRBD1	TRBV27	many	TRBJ1-5	15	TGTGCCAGCAGTTTCGGGACAGGGGGGAATCAGCCCCAGCATTTT	CASSFGTGGNQPQHF
NA	TRBV7-3	few	TRBJ2-3	14	TGTGCCAGCAGCTCCTGGGGTAGCACAGATACGCAGTATTTT	CASSSWGSTDTQYF
NA	TRBV5-5	few	TRBJ1-4	13	TGTGCCAGCAGCTTGGAGGCTGACGAAAAACTGTTTTTT	CASSLEADEKLFF
NA	TRBV19	NA	TRBJ1-6	16	TGTGCCAGTAGTAAGGCCGGGGGCTCCTATAATTCACCCCTCCACTTT	CASSKAGGSYNSPLHF
TRBD1	TRBV19	few	TRBJ1-6	14	TGTGCCAGTAGTACCGCAGGGGGTAATTCACCCCTCCACTTT	CASSTAGGNSPLHF